Listed below are T cell receptor beta chains from one sample, sequenced in a study of T cells in Graves' hyperthyroidism and ophthalmopathy. TCRdb reprocessed the multiplex PCR reads via MiXCR and lists one record per CDR3 protein. Of 600,000 to 750,000 distinct CDR3 sequences detected, approximately 15% appear once; the ten largest clones hold around 15%. Material: blood. These receptors all come from a man aged 50-60 years with Graves' hyperthyroidism. Both conserved end residues are part of each CDR3. Only part of the rows carry a size: once, few, many, or a class if the clone is expanded.

abundance | j_gene | v_gene | CDR3aa
many | TRBJ1-5 | TRBV16 | CASSQLRGSGRQPQHF
many | TRBJ2-1 | TRBV28 | CASSPRGTSEDEQFF
. | TRBJ1-2 | TRBV6-1 | CASSPGQGGVRGYTF
many | TRBJ2-1 | TRBV5-1 | CASSARQGGSYNEQFF
few | TRBJ1-1 | TRBV13 | CASSFNPAGGKSGTEAFF
many | TRBJ2-7 | TRBV27 | CASSSIGPYEQYF
. | TRBJ2-1 | TRBV19 | CASRDTSARDEQFF
. | TRBJ2-1 | TRBV24-1 | CATSDPDSTSYNEQFF
many | TRBJ1-4 | TRBV10-3 | CAIRGGVGEKLFF
many | TRBJ2-7 | TRBV6-5 | CASSYSPLTGGEQYF
. | TRBJ1-4 | TRBV6-1 | CASRSGQAVFF
. | TRBJ1-5 | TRBV6-2/TRBV6-3 | CASTPDRSSNQPQHF
few | TRBJ1-1 | TRBV29-1 | CSVEEAEQGATEAFF
few | TRBJ2-1 | TRBV10-3 | CAISEGLLKYNEQFF
many | TRBJ2-7 | TRBV6-1 | CASSSRLAGLHEQYF